These T cell receptor beta chains were read from a single sample in a study of CD8 T cells in ankylosing spondylitis. TCRdb itself ran the 5' RACE reads through MiXCR, one entry per CDR3 protein. The repertoire holds 7,000 or so distinct CDR3 sequences, with roughly 2.9% as singletons. The sequenced material came from blood, either unsorted or a sorted T cell fraction (not recorded which). The receptors derive from a female donor with ankylosing spondylitis or in good health (not recorded which). CDR3s include the opening cysteine and the closing phenylalanine or tryptophan. A D gene is named only where the DNA matches it firmly. The size entry gives how often the clone was seen (once, few, many) or a class if it is expanded.

size	V	J	D	CDR3	DNA
many	TRBV9	TRBJ2-1	TRBD2	CASSDGRGGFYNEQFF	TGTGCCAGCAGCGACGGGCGCGGGGGGTTCTACAATGAGCAGTTCTTC
medium-sized	TRBV9	TRBJ2-7	TRBD2	CASSPSGRDYEQYF	TGTGCCAGCAGCCCCAGTGGGAGGGACTACGAGCAGTACTTC
many	TRBV9	TRBJ2-7	.	CASSGSSVGGGIKQYF	TGTGCCAGCAGCGGCTCGAGCGTAGGAGGGGGAATCAAGCAGTACTTC
many	TRBV9	TRBJ2-1	.	CASSVGTSYNEQFF	TGTGCCAGCAGCGTAGGGACATCCTACAATGAGCAGTTCTTC
many	TRBV9	TRBJ1-1	.	CASSVDFGGGGTNTEAFF	TGTGCCAGCAGCGTAGATTTCGGAGGGGGTGGCACGAACACTGAAGCTTTCTTT
many	TRBV9	TRBJ2-4	.	CASSVEGGAKNIQYF	TGTGCCAGCAGCGTAGAAGGGGGAGCCAAAAACATTCAGTACTTC
many	TRBV9	TRBJ2-7	TRBD2	CASSVSGGAHEQYF	TGTGCCAGCAGCGTAAGCGGGGGGGCCCACGAGCAGTACTTC
many	TRBV9	TRBJ2-5	TRBD2	CASSEGLAAQAGETQYF	TGTGCCAGCAGCGAGGGACTAGCGGCCCAAGCAGGGGAGACCCAGTACTTC
many	TRBV9	TRBJ2-2	.	CASSVTQELFF	TGTGCCAGCAGCGTAACCCAGGAGCTGTTTTTT
medium-sized	TRBV9	TRBJ2-7	.	CASSEELVSYEQYF	TGTGCCAGCAGCGAGGAACTGGTATCCTACGAGCAGTACTTC
many	TRBV9	TRBJ2-7	TRBD2	CASSPSGEYEQYF	TGTGCCAGCAGCCCTAGCGGTGAATACGAGCAGTACTTC
medium-sized	TRBV9	TRBJ2-1	TRBD2	CASKGTSDNEQFF	TGTGCCAGCAAGGGGACTAGCGACAATGAGCAGTTCTTC